One sample yielded the 31 T cell receptor beta chains listed below, sequenced in a study of cytomegalovirus exposure and HLA in healthy donors. The data were produced by immunoSEQ multiplex PCR, yet TCRdb's version contains in-frame clones alone and is incomplete. The sample lists 350,000 or so clones, about nine tenths occurring once. Sequencing was done on a sample of PBMCs. Receptors were obtained from a woman aged 18-29 years in good health and CMV-seronegative.

This clone has just one count. This chain links TRBV6-5 with TRBJ1-3; tentative D call: TRBD1 (6 bases). The germline gives CDR1 MNHEY, CDR2 SVGAGI. Trimming took off 7 bases at V and 2 bases at J, with 12 bases between the two ends. This CDR3 spans 14 amino acids. CDR3 amino acids: CASTSTGPGNTIYF. CDR3 sequence (DNA): TGTGCCAGCACCTCCACAGGGCCTGGAAACACCATATATTTT.

The chain employs TRBV15 and TRBJ2-1, with 7 bases matching TRBD2. V was pared by 0 bases and J by 7 bases, with 3 bases of the junction left unmatched. Germline lookup yields CDR1 LNHNV and CDR2 YYDKDF (reference sequence). The CDR3 totals 14 residues. The DNA of the CDR3 is TGTGCCACCAGCAGAGAACCAGCGGGAAATGAGCAGTTCTTC. It codes for CATSREPAGNEQFF.

The chain combines TRBV7-9 with TRBJ2-2, with D possibly TRBD1 on 6 matching bases. Trimming removed 6 bases from V and 1 base from J, with 18 bases in between. From germline, CDR1 is SEHNR and CDR2 FQNEAQ (reference sequence). The CDR3 loop spans 17 amino acids. CDR3 sequence (DNA): TGTGCCAGCAGTTCAACCTGGACAGAGTTGAACACCGGGGAGCTGTTTTTT. This gives the protein CASSSTWTELNTGELFF.

The chain joins TRBV27 to TRBJ1-5; D ambiguous. V lost 4 bases and J 4 bases, leaving 11 bases between the germline ends. Germline values: CDR1 MNHEY, CDR2 SMNVEV (reference sequence). This CDR3 is built from 14 residues. CDR3 protein: CASSYGGSNQPQHF. The CDR3 nucleotides read TGTGCCAGCAGTTACGGAGGGTCAAATCAGCCCCAGCATTTT.

The V call is TRBV7-2, the J call TRBJ2-1; 10 bases map to TRBD2. The CDR3 consists of 16 residues. Germline values: CDR1 SGHTA, CDR2 FQGNSA. Trimming at V came to 1 base and at J to 7 bases, leaving 7 bases not matched to a gene. The CDR3 here is CASSLVWLAGVNEQFF. The CDR3 nucleotides read TGTGCCAGCAGCTTAGTATGGCTAGCGGGAGTGAATGAGCAGTTCTTC.

This chain joins TRBV2 and TRBJ2-5; 9 bases agree with TRBD2. CDR3 length: 16 residues. V shed 5 bases, J shed 2 bases, and the junction held 9 bases outside the gene matches. Germline-derived CDR1 and CDR2 are SNHLY and FYNNEI. The CDR3 DNA reads TGTGCCAGCAGTCAGACAGCTAGCGGGATACAAGAGACCCAGTACTTC. Residues: CASSQTASGIQETQYF.

J is TRBJ1-1 and V is TRBV5-5; 8 bases line up with TRBD1. With V trimmed by 3 bases and J by 1 base, 14 bases remained unmatched. The V gene's germline CDR1 is SGHKS and CDR2 YYEKEE (reference sequence). The CDR3 runs 18 residues. The CDR3 DNA reads TGTGCCAGCAGCTCGCGGGGAAGAGGGACAGGTGGGAACACTGAAGCTTTCTTT. Translation gives CASSSRGRGTGGNTEAFF.

V usage is TRBV28 and J usage is TRBJ2-7; 7 bases map to TRBD1. Per the germline V gene, CDR1 is MDHEN and CDR2 is SYDVKM. Losses at the gene ends were 4 bases for V and 4 bases for J; bases not matched to a gene: 13. The CDR3 consists of 16 residues. As DNA, the CDR3 is TGTGCCAGCAGTTCAGGAGCGACAGGGTCTTTTTACGAGCAGTACTTC. Translating gives CASSSGATGSFYEQYF.

The chain employs TRBV2 and TRBJ2-7; the D gene is possibly TRBD2 (6 bases). V lost 6 bases and J 0 bases, leaving 18 bases between the germline ends. Per germline, CDR1 SNHLY and CDR2 FYNNEI. The CDR3 is 16 residues long. The DNA of the CDR3 is TGTGCCAGCAGGGTTGACGGGGGAAGAAGCTCCTACGAGCAGTACTTC. Protein sequence: CASRVDGGRSSYEQYF.

The genes are TRBV4-3 and TRBJ1-4; the D gene is possibly TRBD1 (6 bases). CDR1 is LGHNA, CDR2 YSLEER, per germline. V shed 0 bases and J shed 5 bases, with 10 bases lying between them. The CDR3 is 15 residues long. CDR3 nucleotides: TGCGCCAGCAGCCAAGAAACGGACAGAAATGAAAAACTGTTTTTT. Encoded protein: CASSQETDRNEKLFF.

The J gene is TRBJ1-5, the V gene TRBV21-1; the table's TRBD1 call for D was not verified on the DNA. TRBV21-1 is flagged as a pseudogene. CDR3 size: 15 residues. CDR3 loop: CASIQSGRSNQPQHF. The DNA for the CDR3 is TGTGCCAGCATACAGAGTGGCCGGTCAAATCAGCCCCAGCATTTT.

This rearrangement joins TRBV7-9 to TRBJ2-7, with D tentatively TRBD2 (5 bases). The CDR3 extends over 15 amino acids. Germline V gives CDR1 SEHNR, CDR2 FQNEAQ (reference sequence). V dropped 1 base and J dropped 2 bases, with 12 bases sitting between them. CDR3 nucleotides: TGTGCCAGCAGCTTAGACTTAGGGAGTACCTACGAGCAGTACTTC. Translated: CASSLDLGSTYEQYF.

This rearrangement joins TRBV28 to TRBJ2-2; no firm D call. This CDR3 has 14 amino acids. V shed 7 bases and J shed 5 bases, with 14 bases lying between them. Germline V lookup: CDR1 MDHEN, CDR2 SYDVKM. The CDR3 DNA follows: TGTGCCAGCACCAAACCGACACCAACCGGGGAGCTGTTTTTT. This gives the protein CASTKPTPTGELFF.

The rearrangement joins TRBV18 to TRBJ2-7, with 9 bases that match TRBD1. V dropped 2 bases and J dropped 0; count of bases not matched to a gene: 11. Per the germline V gene, CDR1 is KGHSH and CDR2 is LQKENI. The CDR3 covers 18 residues. CDR3 protein: CASSPRGQGPPFSYEQYF. The CDR3, as DNA: TGTGCCAGCTCACCAAGGGGACAGGGCCCCCCCTTCTCCTACGAGCAGTACTTC.

The chain uses TRBV7-8 and TRBJ2-1; TRBD2 aligns across 7 bases. J was trimmed by 9 bases and V by 3 bases; bases with no gene match: 8. Germline V gene data show CDR1 as SGHVS and CDR2 as FQNEAQ. CDR3 length equals 14 residues. The CDR3 region is CASSFPGRQIEQFF. The CDR3 DNA is TGTGCCAGCAGCTTTCCCGGGAGGCAGATTGAGCAGTTCTTC.

Here the CDR3 DNA reads TGTGCCAGCTCATCACGCCCTAGACAGGAAGTAGGCACTGAAGCTTTCTTT. This codes for CASSSRPRQEVGTEAFF. V usage is TRBV18 and J usage is TRBJ1-1; D may be TRBD1 (6 bases). Germline loops: CDR1 KGHSH, CDR2 LQKENI. Trimming took off 5 bases at V and 4 bases at J, with 23 bases between the two ends. This CDR3 region has 17 residues.

V gene TRBV27 combines with J gene TRBJ2-7; 10 positions agree with TRBD1. Germline trimming cut 6 bases from V and 4 bases from J; bases unmatched to any gene: 6. CDR3 length: 14 residues. Germline V gives CDR1 MNHEY, CDR2 SMNVEV (reference sequence). CDR3 in DNA: TGTGCCAGCAGCCGACAGGGGGCGAATTACGAGCAGTACTTC. It translates to CASSRQGANYEQYF.

The rearrangement joins TRBV28 to TRBJ2-1; TRBD1 might be the D (5 bases). Germline V gene sequence: CDR1 MDHEN, CDR2 SYDVKM. The CDR3 consists of 14 residues. Deletions cut 6 bases from V and 5 bases from J, with 14 bases between. The CDR3 spells CASRPQGNNNEQFF. CDR3 in DNA: TGTGCCAGCAGACCCCAGGGAAACAACAATGAGCAGTTCTTC.

This rearrangement joins TRBV9 to TRBJ2-3, with 9 bases fitting TRBD2. The V gene end was trimmed by 3 bases and the J gene end by 5 bases; junction bases not matched to a gene: 10. Germline V lookup: CDR1 SGDLS, CDR2 YYNGEE. The CDR3 is 16 amino acids. CDR3 nucleotides: TGTGCCAGCAGCGCGGGGGTAGCGGGAGACATAGATACGCAGTATTTT. Its protein product is CASSAGVAGDIDTQYF.

This chain links TRBV6-4 with TRBJ2-3; 7 positions agree with TRBD1. This CDR3 region has 13 residues. Germline-derived CDR1 and CDR2 are MRHNA and SNTAGT. Unmatched junction bases numbered 4, after V lost 6 bases and J lost 4 bases. For the CDR3, the DNA is TGTGCCAGCAGGCAAACAGGGGCAGATACGCAGTATTTT. It encodes CASRQTGADTQYF.

This clone was counted once. V is TRBV28 and J is TRBJ2-7; D perhaps matches TRBD2 (6 bases). This CDR3 is 12 amino acids long. Germline-derived CDR1 and CDR2 are MDHEN and SYDVKM. The germline V and J ends were trimmed by 6 bases and 4 bases, with 10 bases remaining between them. The CDR3 nucleotides read TGTGCCAGCAGGGGCGGGAATTACGAGCAGTACTTC. It specifies CASRGGNYEQYF.

The rearrangement links TRBV7-9 to TRBJ2-7; 9 positions match TRBD2. After removal of 3 bases from V and 2 bases from J, the junction contained 5 bases not matched to a gene. The CDR3 sequence is 15 residues long. Germline V lookup: CDR1 SEHNR, CDR2 FQNEAQ (reference sequence). The chain's CDR3 is CASSFRAGGTYEQYF. CDR3 nucleotide sequence: TGTGCCAGCAGCTTTCGAGCGGGGGGCACCTACGAGCAGTACTTC.

The chain has TRBV5-6 and TRBJ2-7; no reliable D call. The length of the CDR3 is 14 residues. CDR1 is SGHDT and CDR2 is YYEEEE in the germline V gene. Trimming cost V 2 bases and J 0 bases, with 9 bases left between them. This chain's CDR3 is CASSFGASSYEQYF. The DNA of the CDR3 is TGTGCCAGCAGCTTCGGTGCTAGCTCCTACGAGCAGTACTTC.

The chain is built from TRBV18 and TRBJ1-2; 9 positions agree with TRBD1. The CDR3 contains 15 residues. The ends lost 6 bases at V and 8 bases at J; junction bases unmatched: 13. Germline V lookup: CDR1 KGHSH, CDR2 LQKENI. DNA of the CDR3: TGTGCCAGCTCGACCCCGGGACAGGGCCCGGGGGGCTACACCTTC. Amino acids: CASSTPGQGPGGYTF.

The CDR3 coding sequence is TGTGCCAGCAGCCCCCCTCCAGGGCGGTCCGACTACAATGAGCAGTTCTTC. Protein product: CASSPPPGRSDYNEQFF. The rearrangement uses TRBV7-3 and TRBJ2-1, with D possibly being TRBD1 (5 bases). CDR1 and CDR2 (germline): SGHTA, FQGTGA. The CDR3 loop spans 17 amino acids. The germline V and J ends were trimmed by 5 bases and 3 bases, with 20 bases remaining between them.

The rearrangement links TRBV6-1 to TRBJ1-5; D unclear. V lost 6 bases and J lost 6, with 6 bases in between. The CDR3 is made up of 11 amino acids. Per germline, CDR1 MNHNS and CDR2 SASEGT. DNA of the CDR3: TGTGCCAGCAGGCAGGCTCAGCCCCAGCATTTT. Protein sequence: CASRQAQPQHF.

This rearrangement joins TRBV7-9 to TRBJ2-7; 7 bases are a match to TRBD1. This CDR3 is 14 amino acids long. The ends lost 4 bases at V and 3 bases at J; junction bases unmatched: 6. CDR1 is SEHNR and CDR2 is FQNEAQ in the germline V gene (reference sequence). The CDR3 sequence is CASSWDSGVYEQYF. The CDR3 DNA reads TGTGCCAGCAGCTGGGACAGTGGGGTCTACGAGCAGTACTTC.

The chain carries TRBV7-2 and TRBJ1-1; D unclear. CDR1 SGHTA and CDR2 FQGNSA come from the germline V gene. The V and J ends lost 5 bases and 0 bases respectively, with 10 bases between them. The CDR3 loop spans 14 amino acids. The CDR3 sequence: CASSLSGMNTEAFF. In DNA form, the CDR3 reads TGTGCCAGCAGCCTTAGCGGCATGAACACTGAAGCTTTCTTT. Complete variable domain (other parts from reference TRBV7-2 and TRBJ1-1): GAGVSQSPSNKVTEKGKDVELRCDPISGHTALYWYRQSLGQGLEFLIYFQGNSAPDKSGLPSDRFSAERTGGSVSTLTIQRTQQEDSAVYLCASSLSGMNTEAFFGQGTRLTVV.

The V call is TRBV18, the J call TRBJ1-1; 8 positions match TRBD1. Losses at the gene ends were 1 base for V and 4 bases for J; bases not matched to a gene: 5. Germline CDR1 reads KGHSH; CDR2 reads LQKENI. The CDR3 is 15 amino acids. CDR3 protein: CASSPRQGAGTEAFF. The CDR3 DNA follows: TGTGCCAGCTCACCACGGCAGGGGGCGGGCACTGAAGCTTTCTTT.

The rearrangement uses TRBV5-4 and TRBJ2-1; 13 positions agree with TRBD2. This CDR3 comprises 16 residues. V was clipped by 6 bases and J by 6 bases; unmatched bases: 9. Germline CDR1 SGHNT, CDR2 YYREEE (reference sequence). Here the CDR3 DNA reads TGTGCCAGCACCCAGACTAGCGGGAGGTCGGGCAATGAGCAGTTCTTC. Protein: CASTQTSGRSGNEQFF.

This chain connects TRBV29-1 to TRBJ2-5, with TRBD1 identical over 9 bases. CDR1 and CDR2 from the germline V gene are SQVTM and ANQGSEA. The ends lost 6 bases at V and 4 bases at J; junction bases unmatched: 3. CDR3 length: 12 amino acids. CDR3 DNA sequence: TGCAGCGTGCTGACAGGGGGAGAGACCCAGTACTTC. Translated, it gives CSVLTGGETQYF.